These T cell receptor beta chains were read from a single sample in a study of neurological immune-mediated disorders. Using its own MiXCR run on the 5' RACE reads, TCRdb lists one record per CDR3 protein. The sample includes nearly 60,000 distinct CDR3 sequences, about 3.7% seen only once; the top ten take approximately 6.6%. The source material was PBMCs. Source of these receptors: a woman in her sixties or seventies with multiple sclerosis. CDR3s include the opening cysteine and the closing phenylalanine or tryptophan. A D gene is named only where the DNA matches it firmly. Clone size is given as once, few, many, or a class for an expanded clone.

V: TRBV6-5; J: TRBJ1-2; size: many; D: .; DNA: TGTGCCAGCAGTTACTCCTCCGGCCATGGCTACACCTTC; CDR3: CASSYSSGHGYTF
V: TRBV28; J: TRBJ1-2; size: many; D: .; DNA: TGTGCCAGCAGGCATACCGGGACTTTCAGCGGCTACACCTTC; CDR3: CASRHTGTFSGYTF
V: TRBV20-1; J: TRBJ1-4; size: many; D: .; DNA: TGCAGTGCTACAAGGGGTTCAACTAATGAAAAACTGTTTTTT; CDR3: CSATRGSTNEKLFF
V: TRBV20-1; J: TRBJ2-7; size: many; D: .; DNA: TGCAGTGGGCAGGGGATTGCCTACGAGCAGTACTTC; CDR3: CSGQGIAYEQYF
V: TRBV7-8; J: TRBJ2-1; size: many; D: TRBD1; DNA: TGTGCCAGCAGCCCTAGGGACAGGGGGGCCAATGAGCAGTTCTTC; CDR3: CASSPRDRGANEQFF
V: TRBV10-3; J: TRBJ2-2; size: many; D: .; DNA: TGTGCCATCAAGGAGGGCACCGGGGAGCTGTTTTTT; CDR3: CAIKEGTGELFF
V: TRBV5-1; J: TRBJ1-4; size: many; D: .; DNA: TGCGCCAGCAGCCCGGCGGAGGGATCATGGACTAATGAAAAACTGTTTTTT; CDR3: CASSPAEGSWTNEKLFF
V: TRBV10-3; J: TRBJ1-1; size: many; D: .; DNA: TGTGCCATCAGTGGCACAATGAACACTGAAGCTTTCTTT; CDR3: CAISGTMNTEAFF
V: TRBV3-1; J: TRBJ2-1; size: many; D: .; DNA: TGTGCCACCGGGGGTGGCTCCTACAATGAGCAGTTCTTC; CDR3: CATGGGSYNEQFF
V: TRBV5-1; J: TRBJ2-7; size: many; D: TRBD2; DNA: TGCGCCAGCAGCAAAGGACTAGCGGGGGTATTCTACGAGCAGTACTTC; CDR3: CASSKGLAGVFYEQYF
V: TRBV5-5; J: TRBJ2-5; size: many; D: .; DNA: TGTGCCAGCAGCAAGCTTGAAATAGGGGCAGACAGGTTCCAAGAGACCCAGTACTTC; CDR3: CASSKLEIGADRFQETQYF
V: TRBV29-1; J: TRBJ1-5; size: many; D: .; DNA: TGCAGCGTAGGATTCGGGAGCAATCAGCCCCAGCATTTT; CDR3: CSVGFGSNQPQHF
V: TRBV20-1; J: TRBJ2-1; size: many; D: TRBD2; DNA: TGCAGTGCGCGGACTAGCGGGCGTGGGAGCTCCTACAATGAGCAGTTCTTC; CDR3: CSARTSGRGSSYNEQFF
V: TRBV28; J: TRBJ2-5; size: many; D: TRBD1; DNA: TGTGCCAGCAGTTTATATTTGGACAGGGGAGAGACCCAGTACTTC; CDR3: CASSLYLDRGETQYF
V: TRBV10-3; J: TRBJ1-5; size: many; D: .; DNA: TGTGCCATCAGTGAGGGGTCAAATCAGCCCCAGCATTTT; CDR3: CAISEGSNQPQHF
V: TRBV25-1; J: TRBJ2-1; size: many; D: .; DNA: TGTGCCAGCAGTGAACAAGGGGCTGGGTACAATGAGCAGTTCTTC; CDR3: CASSEQGAGYNEQFF
V: TRBV7-2; J: TRBJ2-7; size: many; D: TRBD2; DNA: TGTGCCAGCAGCTTTAGCGGGGGGGGCTCCTACGAGCAGTACTTC; CDR3: CASSFSGGGSYEQYF
V: TRBV20-1; J: TRBJ1-5; size: many; D: .; DNA: TGCAGTGCCATTACAGGAAGAGATCAGCCCCAGCATTTT; CDR3: CSAITGRDQPQHF
V: TRBV6-1; J: TRBJ2-7; size: many; D: TRBD1; DNA: TGTGCCAGCTCTACCGGGACAGGGACCTACGAGCAGTACTTC; CDR3: CASSTGTGTYEQYF
V: TRBV20-1; J: TRBJ2-7; size: many; D: .; DNA: TGCAGTGCTAGAGATGAGAGTAGAACCTACTCCTACGAGCAGTACTTC; CDR3: CSARDESRTYSYEQYF